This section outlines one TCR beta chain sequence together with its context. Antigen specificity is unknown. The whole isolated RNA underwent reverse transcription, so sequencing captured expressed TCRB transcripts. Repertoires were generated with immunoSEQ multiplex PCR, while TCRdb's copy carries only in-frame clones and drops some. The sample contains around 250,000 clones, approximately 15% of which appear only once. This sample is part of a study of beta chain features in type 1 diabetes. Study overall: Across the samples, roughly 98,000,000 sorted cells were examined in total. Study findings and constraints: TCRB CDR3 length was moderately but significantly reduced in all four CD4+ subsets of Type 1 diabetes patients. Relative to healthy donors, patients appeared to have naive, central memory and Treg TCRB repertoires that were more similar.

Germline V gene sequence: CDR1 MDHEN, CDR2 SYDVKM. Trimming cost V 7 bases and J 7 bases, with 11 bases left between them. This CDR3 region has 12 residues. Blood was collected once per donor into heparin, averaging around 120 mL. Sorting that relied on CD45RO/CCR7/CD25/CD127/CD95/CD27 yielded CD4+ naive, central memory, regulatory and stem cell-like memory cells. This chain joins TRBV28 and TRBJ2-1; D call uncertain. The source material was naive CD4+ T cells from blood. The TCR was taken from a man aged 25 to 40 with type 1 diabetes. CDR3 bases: TGTGCCAGCATGTCCGGTTATAATGAGCAGTTCTTC. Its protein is CASMSGYNEQFF. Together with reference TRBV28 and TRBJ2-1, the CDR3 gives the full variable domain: DVKVTQSSRYLVKRTGEKVFLECVQDMDHENMFWYRQDPGLGLRLIYFSYDVKMKEKGDIPEGYSVSREKKERFSLILESASTNQTSMYLCASMSGYNEQFFGPGTRLTVL.